This T cell receptor (beta chain) was retrieved from a study of control samples from healthy donors and cancer patients. This clone has only one observation. Assay: immunoSEQ multiplex PCR; the TCRdb copy retains only in-frame clones and omits some. The sample gives some 410,000 clones, more than 80% of which show up once; 5.5% to 7.5% is in the top ten. The CDR3 is 15 amino acids. Germline V gene sequence: CDR1 SGHTA, CDR2 FQGNSA. V lost 3 bases and J 0 bases, leaving 11 bases between the germline ends. What was sequenced was PBMCs. The chain combines TRBV7-2 with TRBJ2-5; D not resolved. The clonotype was recovered from a man aged 35-49 years with head and neck cancer. DNA for the CDR3: TGTGCCAGCAGCTTTCGAGAAGGAAACCAAGAGACCCAGTACTTC. This encodes CASSFREGNQETQYF.